Listed below are T cell receptor beta chains from one sample, sequenced in a study of cytomegalovirus exposure and HLA in healthy donors. TCRdb keeps only in-frame clones here, not all; method: immunoSEQ multiplex PCR. The data contain over 100,000 clones, more than 60% of them singletons. Sequenced material: PBMCs. The source of these receptors is a woman between 40 and 55 years old in good health and CMV-seropositive. The CDR3 runs from the conserved cysteine through the conserved F or W. Clone size, where shown, is once, few, many, or a class for clones that have expanded.

TRBJ1-1,TRBV4-2,few,CASSESGTGDLLDTEAFF
TRBJ1-3,TRBV5-6,few,CASSRGQVSGNTIYF
TRBJ2-5,TRBV5-4,.,CASSIQGSETQYF
TRBJ2-3,TRBV25-1,.,CASRVSGADTQYF
TRBJ1-5,TRBV19,.,CASSTSDGNSNQPQHF
TRBJ1-6,TRBV11-3,few,CASSLRSSYNSPLHF
TRBJ1-1,TRBV5-4,.,CASSLAYRGTREAFF
TRBJ1-4,TRBV9,.,CASSADRTHEKLFF
TRBJ1-4,TRBV25-1,once,CASSESRSYGGEKLFF
TRBJ1-1,TRBV2,once,CASSRNRGGGFMAFF
TRBJ2-5,TRBV7-2,.,CASSLAGTTETQYF
TRBJ2-3,TRBV29-1,.,CSVDRGNTDTQYF
TRBJ1-2,TRBV19,few,CASSGRSGVNYGYTF
TRBJ2-1,TRBV6-5,few,CASSYAVSQGNEQFF
TRBJ2-7,TRBV6-1,.,CASFASAGFVEQYF
TRBJ1-4,TRBV4-3,.,CASSQGPDRVATNEKLFF
TRBJ2-1,TRBV5-8,.,CASSSGDGGYNEQFF
TRBJ1-5,TRBV28,.,CASRETGDWDQPQHF
TRBJ1-4,TRBV30,.,CAWSGSQGVDEKLFF
TRBJ1-6,TRBV5-4,.,CASSLFQGNSPLHF
TRBJ2-4,TRBV19,few,CASRATGAQNIQYF
TRBJ2-3,TRBV7-2,.,CASSLGAGDSVRTQYF
TRBJ2-2,TRBV5-1,.,CASSFLNREGNTGELFF
TRBJ2-4,TRBV30,.,CAWRIRTGTAKNIQYF
TRBJ2-7,TRBV28,.,CASSLSSGGRPGEQYF
TRBJ2-5,TRBV30,once,CAWNRDWETQYF
TRBJ2-7,TRBV5-1,.,CASSLRSGTSGGYEQYF
TRBJ2-3,TRBV7-7,few,CASSSGTNTDTQYF
TRBJ2-1,TRBV5-6,.,CASSLGLARNEQFF
TRBJ2-7,TRBV19,few,CASSRESSYEQYF
.,TRBV11-1,.,CASSLEQTRLHEQYF
TRBJ1-6,TRBV30,.,CASLDRVQSPLHF
TRBJ2-7,TRBV7-9,.,CASSSRGVYEQYF
TRBJ1-1,TRBV7-2,.,CASSSQGGTEAFF
TRBJ1-1,TRBV28,.,CASSTIRGKAEAFF
TRBJ1-6,TRBV7-6,.,CASSLGSNSNSPLHF
TRBJ1-1,TRBV9,.,CASSVAGGATEAFF
TRBJ2-7,TRBV7-8,.,CASSLGLSGSYEQYF
TRBJ2-3,TRBV9,.,CASSVGAGAGTDTQYF